The text below deals with one T cell receptor beta chain. Its target is not known. Germline V gene data show CDR1 as SEHNR and CDR2 as FQNEAQ (reference sequence). This CDR3 is built from 14 residues. Preparation of TRB cDNA libraries relied on 5' RACE carrying UMI labels. From the 5' RACE reads, TCRdb lists one entry per CDR3 protein and no DNA. This sample's clone table lists 45,000 to 55,000 distinct CDR3 sequences. These data come from a study of CXCR3-negative and CXCR3-positive naive CD8 T cells. Study as a whole: Each library held about 1.5 +/- 0.3 million TRB reads, around 140 million in total. The study, taken as a whole, reports: Cryopreserved cells showed partially decreased CXCR3 expression, and most assays used fresh PBMCs. Naive subsets did not differ in surface CD5, and the authors estimated TCR strength using properties of the TRB CDR3.

Sorts performed in triplicate captured 300,000 to 350,000 cells each from every CD8+ T cell subset. Sequenced input: memory CD8+ T cells from blood. This TCR was sampled from a human donor in good health. Some clones in this sample may be carry-over from other donors' samples. The chain joins TRBV7-9 to TRBJ1-2; TCRdb proposes TRBD1, but this gene call is untestable without DNA. The CDR3 loop reads CASSHSGTRYGYTF.